The clone carrying this T cell receptor (beta chain) was recorded many times. Amplification targeted TCR beta CDR3 regions from RNA transcripts. First-round RT-PCR of the TCR CDR3 relied on the HTBI primer set. A single record per CDR3 protein comes from TCRdb applying MiXCR to the multiplex PCR reads. The table shows around 430,000 distinct CDR3 sequences, with just under 15% occurring only once. Trimming removed 5 bases at V and 4 bases at J, with 23 bases between. The CDR3 contains 18 residues. The germline V gene has CDR1 MNHEY and CDR2 SMNVEV (reference sequence). The sample comes from a study of T cells in Graves' hyperthyroidism and ophthalmopathy.

The chain has TRBV27 and TRBJ1-4; D gene ambiguous. Sequencing was performed on blood. The clonotype was recovered from a woman in her 30s with Graves' hyperthyroidism. The CDR3 reads CASSPNPLDGYRNEKLFF. DNA of the CDR3: TGTGCCAGCAGTCCCAACCCTTTAGACGGGTATCGTAATGAAAAACTGTTTTTT.